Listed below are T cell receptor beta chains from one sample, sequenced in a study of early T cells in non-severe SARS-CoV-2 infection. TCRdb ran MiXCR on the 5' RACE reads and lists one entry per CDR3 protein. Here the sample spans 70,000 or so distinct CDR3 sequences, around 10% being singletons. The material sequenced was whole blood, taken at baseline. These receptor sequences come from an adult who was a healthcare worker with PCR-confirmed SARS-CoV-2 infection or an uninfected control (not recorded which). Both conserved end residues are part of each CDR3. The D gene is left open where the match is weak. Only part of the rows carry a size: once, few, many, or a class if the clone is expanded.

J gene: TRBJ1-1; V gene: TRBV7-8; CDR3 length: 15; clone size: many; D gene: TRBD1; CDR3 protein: CASSLEQGRNTEAFF; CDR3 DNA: TGTGCCAGCAGCTTAGAACAGGGGCGAAACACTGAAGCTTTCTTT
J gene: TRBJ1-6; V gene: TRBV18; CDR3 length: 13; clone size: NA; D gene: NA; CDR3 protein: CASSRDYNSPLHF; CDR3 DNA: TGTGCCAGCTCACGCGACTATAATTCACCCCTCCACTTT
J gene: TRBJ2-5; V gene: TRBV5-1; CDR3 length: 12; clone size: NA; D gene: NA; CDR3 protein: CASSLGGRTQYF; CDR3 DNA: TGCGCCAGCAGCTTGGGCGGGCGGACCCAGTACTTC
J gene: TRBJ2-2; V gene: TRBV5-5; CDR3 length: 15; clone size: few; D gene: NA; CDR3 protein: CASSLGGRYTGELFF; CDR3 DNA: TGTGCCAGCAGCTTGGGGGGCCGGTACACCGGGGAGCTGTTTTTT
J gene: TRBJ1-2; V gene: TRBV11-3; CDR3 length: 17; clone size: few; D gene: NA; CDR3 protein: CASSSYPFGGLNYGYTF; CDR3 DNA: TGTGCCAGCAGCTCTTACCCATTCGGCGGGCTTAACTATGGCTACACCTTC
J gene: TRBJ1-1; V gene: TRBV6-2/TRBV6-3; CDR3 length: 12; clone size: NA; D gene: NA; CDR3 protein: CASKEADTEAFF; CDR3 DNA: TGTGCCAGCAAAGAGGCGGACACTGAAGCTTTCTTT
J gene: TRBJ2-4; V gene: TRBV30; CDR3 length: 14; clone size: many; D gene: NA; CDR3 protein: CAWSVGYMRDIQYF; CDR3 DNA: TGTGCCTGGAGTGTGGGCTACATGAGGGACATTCAGTACTTC
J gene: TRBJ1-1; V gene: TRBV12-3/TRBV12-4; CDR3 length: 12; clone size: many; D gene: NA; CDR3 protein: CASSQLYTEAFF; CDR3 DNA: TGTGCCAGCAGTCAACTTTACACTGAAGCTTTCTTT
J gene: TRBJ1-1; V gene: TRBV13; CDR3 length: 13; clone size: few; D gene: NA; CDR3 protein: CASSFQLNTEAFF; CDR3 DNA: TGTGCCAGCAGCTTCCAGCTGAACACTGAAGCTTTCTTT
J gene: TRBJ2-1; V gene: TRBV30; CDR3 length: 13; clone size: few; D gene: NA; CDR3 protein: CAWRGDSYNEQFF; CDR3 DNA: TGTGCCTGGAGAGGAGACTCCTACAATGAGCAGTTCTTC
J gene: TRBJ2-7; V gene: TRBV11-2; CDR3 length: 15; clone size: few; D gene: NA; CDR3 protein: CASGAEGPVSYEQYF; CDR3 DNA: TGTGCCAGCGGGGCTGAGGGGCCAGTTTCCTACGAGCAGTACTTC
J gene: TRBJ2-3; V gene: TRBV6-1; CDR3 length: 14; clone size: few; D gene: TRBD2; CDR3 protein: CASGTSGATDTQYF; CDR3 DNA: TGTGCCAGCGGCACTAGCGGGGCCACAGATACGCAGTATTTT
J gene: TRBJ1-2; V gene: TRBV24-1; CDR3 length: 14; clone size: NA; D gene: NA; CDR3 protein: CATSDPTKGYGYTF; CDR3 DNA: TGTGCCACCAGTGACCCTACCAAGGGATATGGCTACACCTTC
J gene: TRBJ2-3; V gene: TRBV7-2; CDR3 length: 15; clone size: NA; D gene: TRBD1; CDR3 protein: CASSLEGQVVDTQYF; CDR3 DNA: TGTGCCAGCAGCTTAGAGGGACAGGTGGTAGATACGCAGTATTTT
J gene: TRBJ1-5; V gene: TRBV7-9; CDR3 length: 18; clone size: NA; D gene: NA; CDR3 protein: CASSLERQTGFSNQPQHF; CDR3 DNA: TGTGCCAGCAGCTTAGAGCGCCAGACAGGTTTTAGCAATCAGCCCCAGCATTTT
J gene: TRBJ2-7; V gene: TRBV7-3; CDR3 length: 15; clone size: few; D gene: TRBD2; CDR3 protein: CASSTSGGSTYEQYF; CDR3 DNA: TGTGCCAGCAGCACCAGCGGGGGCTCCACCTACGAGCAGTACTTC
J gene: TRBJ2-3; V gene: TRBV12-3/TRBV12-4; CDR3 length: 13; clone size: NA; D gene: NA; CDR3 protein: CASSLRGGDTQYF; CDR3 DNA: TGTGCCAGCAGTCTCAGGGGGGGAGATACGCAGTATTTT
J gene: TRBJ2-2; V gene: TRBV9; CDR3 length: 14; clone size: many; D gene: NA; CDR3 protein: CASSLVPNTGELFF; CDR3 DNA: TGTGCCAGCAGCCTCGTCCCGAACACCGGGGAGCTGTTTTTT
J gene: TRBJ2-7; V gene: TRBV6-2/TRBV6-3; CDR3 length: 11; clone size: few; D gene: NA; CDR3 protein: CASSSLREQYF; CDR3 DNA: TGTGCCAGCAGTTCCCTACGTGAGCAGTACTTC
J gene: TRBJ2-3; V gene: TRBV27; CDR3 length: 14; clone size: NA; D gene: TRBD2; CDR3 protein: CASSLSSGRNTQYF; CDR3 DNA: TGTGCCAGCAGTTTATCTAGCGGGAGAAATACGCAGTATTTT
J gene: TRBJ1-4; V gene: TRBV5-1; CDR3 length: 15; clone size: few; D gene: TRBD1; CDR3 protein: CASSPRQGTNEKLFF; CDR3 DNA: TGCGCCAGCAGCCCCCGACAGGGAACTAATGAAAAACTGTTTTTT
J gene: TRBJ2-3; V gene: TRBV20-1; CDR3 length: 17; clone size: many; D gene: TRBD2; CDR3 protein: CSASLESGGAFVDTQYF; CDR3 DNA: TGCAGTGCTAGTCTTGAAAGCGGGGGGGCATTTGTAGATACGCAGTATTTT
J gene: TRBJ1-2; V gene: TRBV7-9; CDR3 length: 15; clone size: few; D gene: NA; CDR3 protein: CASSSQGGGVYGYTF; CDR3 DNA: TGTGCCAGCAGCTCCCAAGGGGGGGGCGTGTATGGCTACACCTTC
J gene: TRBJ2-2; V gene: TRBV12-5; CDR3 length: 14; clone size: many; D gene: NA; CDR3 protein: CASGTQEYTGELFF; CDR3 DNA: TGTGCTAGTGGTACACAGGAATACACCGGGGAGCTGTTTTTT
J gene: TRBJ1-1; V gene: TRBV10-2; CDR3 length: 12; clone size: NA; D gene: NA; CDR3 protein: CASSEGSREAFF; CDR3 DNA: TGCGCCAGCAGTGAGGGGAGCAGGGAAGCTTTCTTT
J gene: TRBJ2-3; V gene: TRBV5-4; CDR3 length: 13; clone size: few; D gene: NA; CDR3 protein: CASSITGPDTQYF; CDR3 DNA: TGTGCCAGCAGCATAACAGGGCCCGATACGCAGTATTTT
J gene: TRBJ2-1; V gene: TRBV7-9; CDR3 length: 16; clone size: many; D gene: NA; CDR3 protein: CASSSWTIRAYNEQFF; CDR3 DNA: TGTGCCAGCAGCTCCTGGACTATTCGTGCCTACAATGAGCAGTTCTTC
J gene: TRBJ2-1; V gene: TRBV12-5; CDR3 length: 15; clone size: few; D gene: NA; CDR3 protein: CASGTETGLDNEQFF; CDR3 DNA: TGTGCTAGTGGTACCGAGACAGGATTGGACAATGAGCAGTTCTTC
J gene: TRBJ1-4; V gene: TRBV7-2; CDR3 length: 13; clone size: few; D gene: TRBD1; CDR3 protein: CASSRDRAEKLFF; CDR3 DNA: TGTGCCAGCAGCCGGGACAGGGCTGAAAAACTGTTTTTT
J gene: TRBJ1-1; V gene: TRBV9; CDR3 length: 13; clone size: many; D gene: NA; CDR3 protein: CASSVAVHTEAFF; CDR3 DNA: TGTGCCAGCAGCGTTGCGGTACACACTGAAGCTTTCTTT
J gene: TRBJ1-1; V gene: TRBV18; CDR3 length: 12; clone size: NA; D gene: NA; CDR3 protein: CASSGSRTEAFF; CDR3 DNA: TGTGCCAGCTCAGGTAGTCGGACTGAAGCTTTCTTT
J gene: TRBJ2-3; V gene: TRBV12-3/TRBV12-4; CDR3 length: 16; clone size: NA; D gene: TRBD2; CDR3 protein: CASSPAETSVTDTQYF; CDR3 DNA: TGTGCCAGCAGTCCCGCCGAGACTAGCGTTACAGATACGCAGTATTTT
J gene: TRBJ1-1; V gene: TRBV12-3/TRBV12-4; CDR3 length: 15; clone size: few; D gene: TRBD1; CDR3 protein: CASSFAGTVNTEAFF; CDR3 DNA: TGTGCCAGCAGCTTCGCCGGGACAGTGAACACTGAAGCTTTCTTT
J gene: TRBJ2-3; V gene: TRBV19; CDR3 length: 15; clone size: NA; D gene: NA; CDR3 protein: CASGIRQYSTDTQYF; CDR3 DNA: TGTGCCAGTGGGATTCGGCAGTATAGCACAGATACGCAGTATTTT
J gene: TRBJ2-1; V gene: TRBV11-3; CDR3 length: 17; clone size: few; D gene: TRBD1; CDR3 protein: CASSLPRGTDSYNEQFF; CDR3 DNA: TGTGCCAGCAGCTTACCTCGAGGGACAGATTCCTACAATGAGCAGTTCTTC
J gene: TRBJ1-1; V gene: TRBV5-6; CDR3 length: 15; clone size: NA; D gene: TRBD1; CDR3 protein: CASSLTQGLNTEAFF; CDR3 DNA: TGTGCCAGCAGCCTCACACAGGGGTTGAACACTGAAGCTTTCTTT
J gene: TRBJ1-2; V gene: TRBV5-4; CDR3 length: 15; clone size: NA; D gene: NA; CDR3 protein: CASSLALDGSSGYTF; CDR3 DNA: TGTGCCAGCAGCTTGGCCCTGGATGGTTCCTCTGGCTACACCTTC
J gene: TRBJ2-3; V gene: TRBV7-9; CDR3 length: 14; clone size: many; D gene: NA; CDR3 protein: CASSLEGATDTQYF; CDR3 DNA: TGTGCCAGCAGCTTAGAAGGCGCCACAGATACGCAGTATTTT
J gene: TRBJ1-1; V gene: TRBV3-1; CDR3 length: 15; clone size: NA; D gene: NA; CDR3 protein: CASSRDTTPGTEAFF; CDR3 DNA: TGTGCCAGCAGCCGGGACACCACCCCGGGGACTGAAGCTTTCTTT
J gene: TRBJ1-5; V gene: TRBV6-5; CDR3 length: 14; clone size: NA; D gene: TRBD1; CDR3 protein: CASRSTGSEQPQHF; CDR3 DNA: TGTGCCAGCAGATCGACAGGGTCCGAACAGCCCCAGCATTTT
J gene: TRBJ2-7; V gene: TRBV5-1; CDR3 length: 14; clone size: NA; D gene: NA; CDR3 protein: CASSLEGPKGEQYF; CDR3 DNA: TGCGCCAGCAGCTTGGAGGGTCCCAAGGGCGAGCAGTACTTC
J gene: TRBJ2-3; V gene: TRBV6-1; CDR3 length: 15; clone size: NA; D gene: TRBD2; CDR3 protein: CASSDTSGGRDTQYF; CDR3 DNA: TGTGCCAGCAGTGACACTAGCGGGGGGAGAGATACGCAGTATTTT
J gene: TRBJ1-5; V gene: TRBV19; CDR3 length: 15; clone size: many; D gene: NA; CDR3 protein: CASSIVGDNNQPQHF; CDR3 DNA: TGTGCCAGTAGTATAGTAGGGGACAATAATCAGCCCCAGCATTTT
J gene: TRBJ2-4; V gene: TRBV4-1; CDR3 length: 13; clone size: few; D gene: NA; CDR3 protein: CASSQGPDDIQYF; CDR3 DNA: TGCGCCAGCAGCCAAGGGCCCGACGATATTCAGTACTTC